Shown below are 27 T cell receptor beta chains from a single sample sequenced in a study of beta chain features in type 1 diabetes. The authors reverse transcribed all of the isolated RNA, so sequencing captured expressed TCRB transcripts. Repertoires were generated with immunoSEQ multiplex PCR, while TCRdb's copy carries only in-frame clones and drops some. The sample has roughly 170,000 clones, less than 15% seen once; the top ten hold 0.62%. What was sequenced was central memory CD4+ T cells from blood. Source of these receptors: a woman under 30 in good health.

This clone appeared a few times. The rearrangement uses TRBV6-6 and TRBJ2-1; no clear D. The CDR3 extends over 15 amino acids. Trimming removed 0 bases from V and 6 bases from J, with 12 bases in between. Germline V gives CDR1 MNHNY, CDR2 SVGAGI (reference sequence). For the CDR3, the DNA is TGTGCCAGCAGTTACTCCTTTACAGCCCCCAATGAGCAGTTCTTC. Protein product: CASSYSFTAPNEQFF.

This sequence joins TRBV29-1 and TRBJ2-1, with TRBD1 matching over 7 bases. CDR1 and CDR2 from the germline V gene are SQVTM and ANQGSEA. This CDR3 is 12 amino acids long. With V trimmed by 6 bases and J by 9 bases, 8 bases remained unmatched. DNA of the CDR3: TGCAGCGTGATTCAACAGGGGATTGAGCAGTTCTTC. This gives the protein CSVIQQGIEQFF.

The sample holds a few counts of this clone. V gene TRBV5-4 combines with J gene TRBJ2-1; TRBD2 aligns across 8 bases. The CDR3 is made up of 15 amino acids. V was clipped by 2 bases and J by 5 bases; unmatched bases: 6. Germline lookup yields CDR1 SGHNT and CDR2 YYREEE (reference sequence). The CDR3 spells CASSLAGVKHNEQFF. The CDR3 nucleotides are TGTGCCAGCAGCTTAGCGGGAGTCAAACACAATGAGCAGTTCTTC.

This clone showed up just a few times. V is TRBV29-1 and J is TRBJ2-2; weak D call: TRBD2 (6 bases). Germline values: CDR1 SQVTM, CDR2 ANQGSEA. V was pared by 7 bases and J by 8 bases, with 20 bases between. CDR3 size: 14 residues. This chain's CDR3 is CSGRSGGMGGELFF. CDR3 in DNA: TGCAGCGGCCGCAGTGGAGGGATGGGGGGGGAGCTGTTTTTT.

V usage is TRBV9 and J usage is TRBJ2-1, with 14 nucleotides matching TRBD2. The CDR3 consists of 16 residues. Germline assignment: CDR1 SGDLS and CDR2 YYNGEE. Trimming took 3 bases from V and 10 from J; bases not matched to a gene: 9. CDR3 residues: CASSARGLAGGEEQFF. The CDR3 bases are TGTGCCAGCAGCGCCAGAGGACTAGCGGGGGGAGAGGAGCAGTTCTTC.

The chain combines TRBV7-3 with TRBJ2-5, with a tentative D call TRBD2 (6 bases). Germline-derived CDR1 and CDR2 are SGHTA and FQGTGA. CDR3 length equals 15 residues. Trimming stripped 5 bases from V and 5 bases from J, with 18 bases between. The CDR3 reads CASSNNIGTGETQYF. CDR3 DNA sequence: TGTGCCAGCAGCAACAACATCGGGACTGGGGAGACCCAGTACTTC.

DNA for the CDR3: TGTGCCAGCAGCTTTGGGACAGGGGGCCATCAGCCCCAGCATTTT. This translates into CASSFGTGGHQPQHF. The rearrangement links TRBV7-2 to TRBJ1-5; 12 nucleotides line up with TRBD1. This CDR3 spans 15 amino acids. CDR1 SGHTA and CDR2 FQGNSA come from the germline V gene. Germline trimming cut 3 bases from V and 5 bases from J; bases unmatched to any gene: 2.

In DNA form, the CDR3 reads TGTGCCAGCAGTAACCGGGACAGGGGTGGTAACGAGCAGTACTTC. Protein sequence: CASSNRDRGGNEQYF. This chain links TRBV28 with TRBJ2-7; 10 positions match TRBD1. Germline trimming cut 5 bases from V and 5 bases from J; bases unmatched to any gene: 9. The germline V gene encodes CDR1 MDHEN and CDR2 SYDVKM. The CDR3 loop spans 15 amino acids.

This clone was seen more than once but under ten times. The J gene is TRBJ2-1, the V gene TRBV6-1; D is uncertain. Trimming pared 9 bases from V and 5 bases from J, leaving 8 bases between. Per germline, CDR1 MNHNS and CDR2 SASEGT. The CDR3 covers 11 residues. The DNA of the CDR3 is TGTGCCAGTGAAGAGCACAATGAGCAGTTCTTC. It is translated as CASEEHNEQFF.

CDR3 sequence (DNA): TGTGCCAGCAGCCGGGACAGACACACAGATACGCAGTATTTT. The encoded protein is CASSRDRHTDTQYF. This sequence joins TRBV7-2 and TRBJ2-3; 7 nucleotides line up with TRBD1. The CDR3 is 14 residues long. Per germline, CDR1 SGHTA and CDR2 FQGNSA. The ends lost 5 bases at V and 2 bases at J; junction bases unmatched: 4.

The chain combines TRBV5-8 with TRBJ2-1, with a weak D call TRBD2 (5 bases). V gave up 7 bases and J gave up 5 bases, with 16 bases separating them. The length of the CDR3 is 14 residues. CDR1 and CDR2 (germline): SGHTS, YDEGEE. In DNA form, the CDR3 reads TGTGCCAGCCGCAGGACTTCTAACGACAATGAGCAGTTCTTC. Translation gives CASRRTSNDNEQFF.

To note about this clone: The junction departs from the called germline gene at one end, perhaps through a read error. The rearrangement links TRBV27 to TRBJ1-4; D ambiguous. Germline loops: CDR1 MNHEY, CDR2 SMNVEV (reference sequence). This CDR3 region has 11 residues. DNA of the CDR3: TGTGCCAGCGCCAAGGGAGGGCCCATGATTTTT. This translates into CASAKGGPMIF. Looking up the rest from reference TRBV27 and TRBJ1-4 gives the full variable domain: EAQVTQNPRYLITVTGKKLTVTCSQNMNHEYMSWYRQDPGLGLRQIYYSMNVEVTDKGDVPEGYKVSRKEKRNFPLILESPSPNQTSLYFCASAKGGPMIFGSGTQLSVL.

In this sample, this clone turned up a few times. V is TRBV4-1 and J is TRBJ1-2, with 9 positions matching TRBD1. CDR3 size: 15 residues. V lost 3 bases, J lost 1 base, and 3 bases stayed unmatched. The germline gives CDR1 MGHRA, CDR2 YSYEKL. The CDR3 DNA is TGCGCCAGCAGCCAGACAGGGGGAGGTAACTATGGCTACACCTTC. It codes for CASSQTGGGNYGYTF.

The J gene is TRBJ2-6, the V gene TRBV6-6; D is possibly TRBD2 (5 bases). The germline V gene encodes CDR1 MNHNY and CDR2 SVGAGI (reference sequence). The CDR3 has 15 amino acids. V gave up 6 bases and J gave up 4 bases, with 13 bases separating them. This CDR3 reads CASRYNGNGANVLTF. The CDR3 region has the DNA TGTGCCAGCAGGTATAACGGGAACGGGGCCAACGTCCTGACTTTC.

The genes are TRBV6-6 and TRBJ2-4; 8 positions agree with TRBD2. This CDR3 spans 14 amino acids. Trimming at V came to 8 bases and at J to 6 bases, leaving 9 bases not matched to a gene. Germline CDR1 is MNHNY and CDR2 is SVGAGI (reference sequence). The CDR3 protein is CASAGGSGRNIQYF. The CDR3 nucleotides read TGTGCCAGCGCGGGAGGTTCGGGTAGAAACATTCAGTACTTC.

This clone was detected only a few times. The chain has TRBV6-1 and TRBJ2-1, with TRBD2 identical over 11 bases. This CDR3 comprises 15 residues. The germline gives CDR1 MNHNS, CDR2 SASEGT. With V trimmed by 6 bases and J by 5 bases, 6 bases remained unmatched. The CDR3 sequence: CASSDRLAGNNEQFF. The CDR3 region has the DNA TGTGCCAGCAGCGACCGACTAGCGGGAAACAATGAGCAGTTCTTC.

The count of this clone is one. J is TRBJ2-7 and V is TRBV19; 12 nucleotides align to TRBD1. Germline loops: CDR1 LNHDA, CDR2 SQIVND (reference sequence). CDR3 length: 15 residues. V lost 6 bases, J lost 5 bases, and 8 bases stayed unmatched. In DNA form, the CDR3 reads TGTGCCAGTAGCTCACCCGGGACAGGGGGCAACGAGCAGTACTTC. This sequence encodes CASSSPGTGGNEQYF.

J is TRBJ2-2 and V is TRBV2; 8 nucleotides align to TRBD1. Germline V gene data show CDR1 as SNHLY and CDR2 as FYNNEI. Trimming cost V 4 bases and J 4 bases; bases outside gene matches: 5. CDR3 length: 15 residues. The chain's CDR3 is CASSAQGASTGELFF. The CDR3 DNA follows: TGTGCCAGCAGTGCTCAGGGGGCAAGCACCGGGGAGCTGTTTTTT.

This rearrangement joins TRBV19 to TRBJ2-6, with a tentative D call TRBD1 (5 bases). CDR1 LNHDA and CDR2 SQIVND come from the germline V gene (reference sequence). V was pared by 3 bases and J by 0 bases, with 15 bases between. The CDR3 loop spans 18 amino acids. The DNA for the CDR3 is TGTGCCAGTAGTATCAGTCTGGGGCCTGGCTCTGGGGCCAACGTCCTGACTTTC. Protein sequence: CASSISLGPGSGANVLTF.

The chain combines TRBV4-2 with TRBJ2-6, with D unresolved. V lost 1 base to trimming and J lost 3 bases, with 7 bases between them. The CDR3 runs 15 residues. Germline V CDR1 and CDR2: LGHNA, YNFKEQ. The CDR3 DNA reads TGTGCCAGCAGCCAAGGACATGGTGGGGCCAACGTCCTGACTTTC. As protein: CASSQGHGGANVLTF.

In this sample, this clone turned up a few times. The genes are TRBV5-1 and TRBJ2-6, with D unclear. Germline V lookup: CDR1 SGHRS, CDR2 YFSETQ. Trimming pared 0 bases from V and 0 bases from J, leaving 13 bases between. The CDR3 has 18 amino acids. CDR3 DNA sequence: TGCGCCAGCAGCTTGGCCTACTCCTTGAGCTCTGGGGCCAACGTCCTGACTTTC. Encoded protein: CASSLAYSLSSGANVLTF.

This clone was detected ten times or more. The gene calls are TRBV5-1 and TRBJ2-2, with 8 bases fitting TRBD1. V shed 2 bases and J 6 bases; nucleotides not matched to a gene: 6. This CDR3 is built from 15 residues. Germline-derived CDR1 and CDR2 are SGHRS and YFSETQ. The CDR3 region is CASSFSLQGAGELFF. In DNA, the CDR3 is TGCGCCAGCAGCTTTTCTCTACAGGGGGCCGGGGAGCTGTTTTTT.

A note on this clone: Germline is not matched at one junction end, which may reflect a read error. The V and J genes are TRBV6-5 and TRBJ2-5, with D unclear. This CDR3 comprises 11 residues. Germline assignment: CDR1 MNHEY and CDR2 SVGAGI. This CDR3 reads CAISDGETQYF. The CDR3 bases are TGTGCCATCAGTGACGGGGAGACCCAGTACTTC.

J is TRBJ1-5 and V is TRBV5-4; D ambiguous. This CDR3 has 15 residues. V was pared by 4 bases and J by 1 base, with 12 bases between. The germline gives CDR1 SGHNT, CDR2 YYREEE (reference sequence). The CDR3 spells CASSLRGASNQPQHF. The CDR3 nucleotides are TGTGCCAGCAGCCTGCGTGGAGCCAGCAATCAGCCCCAGCATTTT.

This clone has a handful of counts. J is TRBJ2-1 and V is TRBV6-1; 8 bases line up with TRBD1. The CDR3 covers 14 residues. With V trimmed by 8 bases and J by 6 bases, 9 bases remained unmatched. Germline V gene lookup returns CDR1 MNHNS and CDR2 SASEGT. The DNA for the CDR3 is TGTGCCAGCTGCAGGGGGCGCGGTCCCAATGAGCAGTTCTTC. It yields the protein CASCRGRGPNEQFF.

This clone was seen a few times. The chain recombines TRBV6-5 with TRBJ2-5; 7 bases agree with TRBD1. Germline loops: CDR1 MNHEY, CDR2 SVGAGI. V gave up 10 bases and J gave up 5 bases; unmatched junction bases: 10. This CDR3 is built from 13 residues. CDR3 region: CATRQGVFETQYF. CDR3 bases: TGTGCCACTCGACAGGGCGTCTTTGAGACCCAGTACTTC.

This clone came up a few times. V usage is TRBV5-1 and J usage is TRBJ2-7; 7 bases align to TRBD1. The V gene end was trimmed by 4 bases and the J gene end by 0 bases; junction bases not matched to a gene: 13. The CDR3 loop spans 17 amino acids. The germline CDR1 and CDR2 sequences are SGHRS and YFSETQ. The CDR3 nucleotides are TGCGCCAGCAGCCCCGCCGGGACAGCGAAAGCCTCCTACGAGCAGTACTTC. It yields the protein CASSPAGTAKASYEQYF.